The 16 T cell receptor beta chains below come from one sample, sequenced in a study. Via MiXCR, TCRdb re-called the RT-PCR reads, giving one row per CDR3 protein. The sample comprises hundreds of thousands of distinct CDR3 sequences, 12% to 15% of which are singletons, and about 3.9% rests with the top ten. The sequenced sample was memory CD4+ T cells from blood. Every receptor here comes from a female donor in good health, serving as a healthy control.

The genes are TRBV6-6 and TRBJ2-7, with TRBD1 matching over 9 bases. The CDR3 sequence is 15 residues long. Germline V gene lookup returns CDR1 MNHNY and CDR2 SVGAGI (reference sequence). The V gene end was trimmed by 0 bases and the J gene end by 6 bases; junction bases not matched to a gene: 6. CDR3 in amino acids: CASSYSGTGLSEQYF. CDR3 nucleotide sequence: TGTGCCAGCAGTTACTCTGGGACAGGGCTGAGCGAGCAGTACTTC.

This chain uses TRBV5-1 with TRBJ1-4; 11 bases map to TRBD1. The CDR3 contains 16 residues. Trimming removed 3 bases from V and 9 bases from J; junction bases left unmatched: 10. Germline CDR1 reads SGHRS; CDR2 reads YFSETQ. The CDR3 reads CASSSGQGDPFQKLFF. As DNA, the CDR3 is TGCGCCAGCAGCTCGGGACAGGGGGATCCTTTTCAAAAACTGTTTTTT.

The V and J genes are TRBV5-1 and TRBJ2-2; 9 bases agree with TRBD2. The V gene's germline CDR1 is SGHRS and CDR2 YFSETQ. This CDR3 comprises 15 residues. V lost 6 bases and J lost 9; bases outside the gene matches: 12. The CDR3 region has the DNA TGCGCCAGCACGGAAGCAGCGTCTAGCGGGAGGGAGCTGTTTTTT. Amino acids: CASTEAASSGRELFF. Full variable domain (outside the CDR3, taken from reference TRBV5-1 and TRBJ2-2): KAGVTQTPRYLIKTRGQQVTLSCSPISGHRSVSWYQQTPGQGLQFLFEYFSETQRNKGNFPGRFSGRQFSNSRSEMNVSTLELGDSALYLCASTEAASSGRELFFGEGSRLTVL.

The chain recombines TRBV7-2 with TRBJ2-1; D may be TRBD2 (6 bases). The CDR3 totals 13 residues. CDR1 SGHTA and CDR2 FQGNSA come from the germline V gene. Deletions cut 4 bases from V and 6 bases from J, with 10 bases between. As DNA, the CDR3 is TGTGCCAGCAGCTCGGAGGGACGCAATGAGCAGTTCTTC. Encoded protein: CASSSEGRNEQFF.

This clonotype was seen a handful of times. The J gene is TRBJ1-2, the V gene TRBV5-1, with no clear D. Trimming cost V 0 bases and J 4 bases, with 25 bases left between them. Germline loops: CDR1 SGHRS, CDR2 YFSETQ. The CDR3 loop spans 19 amino acids. For the CDR3, the DNA is TGCGCCAGCAGCTTGGTGGCTTCACCCACTAGTAGTCCGGGCTATGGCTACACCTTC. Protein: CASSLVASPTSSPGYGYTF.

The V call is TRBV5-1, the J call TRBJ2-5, with 11 nucleotides matching TRBD2. Germline V gives CDR1 SGHRS, CDR2 YFSETQ. The CDR3 extends over 14 amino acids. Germline trimming cut 7 bases from V and 1 base from J; bases unmatched to any gene: 3. In DNA, the CDR3 is TGCGCCAGCGGGACTAGCGGAGCCCAAGAGACCCAGTACTTC. The encoded protein is CASGTSGAQETQYF.

The V and J genes are TRBV2 and TRBJ2-1; a weak D match, TRBD1 (5 bases). The germline CDR1 and CDR2 sequences are SNHLY and FYNNEI. V was shortened by 5 bases and J by 0 bases, with 14 bases between the two germline ends. This CDR3 is built from 16 residues. The CDR3 bases are TGTGCCAGCAGTCCCAGGGTTTTAGGCTCCTACAATGAGCAGTTCTTC. Translated, it gives CASSPRVLGSYNEQFF. Looking up the rest from reference TRBV2 and TRBJ2-1 gives the full variable domain: EPEVTQTPSHQVTQMGQEVILRCVPISNHLYFYWYRQILGQKVEFLVSFYNNEISEKSEIFDDQFSVERPDGSNFTLKIRSTKLEDSAMYFCASSPRVLGSYNEQFFGPGTRLTVL.

This clonotype showed up many times. The chain recombines TRBV29-1 with TRBJ2-5; D remains ambiguous. Germline CDR1 SQVTM, CDR2 ANQGSEA. The CDR3 covers 13 residues. Trimming shortened V by 6 bases and J by 1 base, and 12 bases separated the two germline ends. The CDR3 reads CSVEQGFQETQYF. The CDR3 DNA reads TGCAGCGTCGAACAAGGGTTCCAAGAGACCCAGTACTTC.

This clonotype was seen ten or more times. J is TRBJ1-1 and V is TRBV29-1; D gene unclear. Germline-derived CDR1 and CDR2 are SQVTM and ANQGSEA. V lost 0 bases, J lost 1 base, and 12 bases lay in between. There are 15 residues in the CDR3. DNA of the CDR3: TGCAGCGTTGAAGATGACGTGAGTTGGAACACTGAAGCTTTCTTT. Amino acid sequence: CSVEDDVSWNTEAFF. Filled out from reference TRBV29-1 and TRBJ1-1, the complete variable domain reads SAVISQKPSRDICQRGTSLTIQCQVDSQVTMMFWYRQQPGQSLTLIATANQGSEATYESGFVIDKFPISRPNLTFSTLTVSNMSPEDSSIYLCSVEDDVSWNTEAFFGQGTRLTVV.

The sample holds a few counts of this clonotype. The chain has TRBV30 and TRBJ1-2; TRBD1 aligns across 10 bases. The CDR3 has 13 amino acids. V gave up 3 bases and J gave up 8 bases; unmatched junction bases: 6. Germline loops: CDR1 GTSNPN, CDR2 SVGIG (reference sequence). The CDR3 DNA is TGTGCCTGGAGGGACAGGGGGTCACGAGGCTACACCTTC. It codes for CAWRDRGSRGYTF.

V and J are TRBV9 and TRBJ2-2; perhaps D is TRBD1 or TRBD2 (6 bases each). From germline, CDR1 is SGDLS and CDR2 YYNGEE. The CDR3 is 15 amino acids. Trimming took off 2 bases at V and 4 bases at J, with 12 bases between the two ends. CDR3 in DNA: TGTGCCAGCAGCGTGACAGGACTATTCACCGGGGAGCTGTTTTTT. Translation gives CASSVTGLFTGELFF.

V gene TRBV7-3 combines with J gene TRBJ2-1; weak D call: TRBD1 (5 bases). Trimming removed 5 bases at V and 7 bases at J, with 12 bases between. The CDR3 covers 13 residues. Germline V lookup: CDR1 SGHTA, CDR2 FQGTGA. This chain's CDR3 is CASSNKGPNEQFF. CDR3 coding DNA: TGTGCCAGCAGCAACAAGGGGCCAAATGAGCAGTTCTTC.

This clonotype was found a few times. This sequence joins TRBV7-2 and TRBJ2-3; D may match TRBD1 or TRBD2 (5 bases each). With 5 bases removed from V and 4 bases from J, the gap between germline ends came to 19 bases. Germline CDR1 SGHTA, CDR2 FQGNSA. This CDR3 has 16 amino acids. The CDR3 sequence: CASSTRGQGVSDTQYF. DNA for the CDR3: TGTGCCAGCAGCACCCGTGGCCAGGGAGTCTCAGATACGCAGTATTTT.

This clonotype was observed a few times. The V gene is TRBV24-1, the J gene TRBJ2-5; TRBD2 is a possible D gene (6 bases). V was trimmed by 4 bases and J by 0 bases, leaving 11 bases between them. This CDR3 is 15 amino acids long. Germline CDR1 KGHDR, CDR2 SFDVKD. As DNA, the CDR3 is TGTGCCACCAGTGAATCAGCGGGCTACCAAGAGACCCAGTACTTC. Translated: CATSESAGYQETQYF.

This clonotype was counted at least ten times. The chain is built from TRBV7-2 and TRBJ1-5; D might be TRBD1 (5 bases). Per germline, CDR1 SGHTA and CDR2 FQGNSA. The CDR3 covers 16 residues. The V end was cut by 5 bases, the J end by 3 bases, with 17 bases between. CDR3 bases: TGTGCCAGCAGCCCTCGGGGAGGGGACCCCAATCAGCCCCAGCATTTT. Translated, it gives CASSPRGGDPNQPQHF.

This clonotype was observed at least ten times. The CDR3 DNA is TGCGCCAGCAGCCCCTGGGACCTGACGAGCGAGCAGTACTTC. Encoded protein: CASSPWDLTSEQYF. This chain joins TRBV5-1 and TRBJ2-7, with D possibly called TRBD1 or TRBD2 (5 bases each). This CDR3 region has 14 residues. Looked up from germline, CDR1 is SGHRS and CDR2 is YFSETQ. Trimming left V 4 bases short and J 6 bases short, with 17 bases between.